Following are 11 T cell receptor beta chains from one sample sequenced in a study of human T cells and chemical hapten exposure. Indicated time point: pre-sensitization, week 0. The treatment here: therapeutic diphenylcyclopropenone sensitization with weekly scalp DPC. TCRdb ran MiXCR on the RACE reads and lists one entry per CDR3 protein. Of about 260,000 distinct CDR3 sequences listed, about 9% were seen once; the top ten hold about 2.5%. Sequenced material: whole blood, taken in connection with sensitization to the hapten diphenylcyclopropenone (DPC). These receptor sequences come from a woman in her thirties or forties with alopecia areata. Some clones in this sample may be carry-over from other donors' samples.

The chain joins TRBV29-1 to TRBJ2-7; D might be TRBD1 (6 bases). Trimming removed 6 bases from V and 4 bases from J, with 19 bases in between. Germline-derived CDR1 and CDR2 are SQVTM and ANQGSEA. The CDR3 has 14 amino acids. As DNA, the CDR3 is TGCAGCGTCCAGGGACACTCGGGCCTGTACGAGCAGTACTTC. Translated, it gives CSVQGHSGLYEQYF.

This clonotype was observed a handful of times. CDR3 in amino acids: CASSFVGGVLSNQPQHF. DNA of the CDR3: TGTGCCAGCAGTTTTGTAGGAGGGGTATTAAGTAATCAGCCCCAGCATTTT. The chain has TRBV28 and TRBJ1-5; TRBD1 might be the D (5 bases). Trimming pared 3 bases from V and 4 bases from J, leaving 19 bases between. Germline V gene data show CDR1 as MDHEN and CDR2 as SYDVKM. The CDR3 runs 17 residues.

This clonotype has only a few counts. J is TRBJ1-6 and V is TRBV10-3, with 9 bases aligning to TRBD1. The CDR3 has 14 residues. Germline V lookup: CDR1 ENHRY, CDR2 SYGVKD. V shed 3 bases, J shed 9 bases, and the junction held 3 bases outside the gene matches. The CDR3 DNA reads as TGTGCCATCAGTGACGACAGGGGGGTTTCACCCCTCCACTTT. It codes for CAISDDRGVSPLHF.

This clonotype turned up a few times. The chain couples TRBV20-1 to TRBJ1-1; 9 bases are shared with TRBD1. The CDR3 is made up of 14 amino acids. From germline, CDR1 is DFQATT and CDR2 SNEGSKA (reference sequence). The ends lost 4 bases at V and 0 bases at J; junction bases unmatched: 3. CDR3 in DNA: TGCAGTGCTAATGGGGACAGGGTGAACACTGAAGCTTTCTTT. Translated: CSANGDRVNTEAFF.

The J gene is TRBJ1-5, the V gene TRBV20-1; 8 bases map to TRBD1. V dropped 3 bases and J dropped 7; count of bases not matched to a gene: 5. This CDR3 has 13 residues. The V gene's germline CDR1 is DFQATT and CDR2 SNEGSKA (reference sequence). The CDR3 DNA reads TGCAGTGCTAGTCCAGGGGGCGACCAGCCCCAGCATTTT. Translating gives CSASPGGDQPQHF.

The V call is TRBV27, the J call TRBJ2-7; D uncertain. V lost 3 bases, J lost 5 bases, and 11 bases lay in between. CDR3 length: 13 residues. Germline V gene sequence: CDR1 MNHEY, CDR2 SMNVEV (reference sequence). Here the CDR3 DNA reads TGTGCCAGCAGTTTCACCGTAAGCGACGAGCAGTACTTC. Translation: CASSFTVSDEQYF.

J is TRBJ1-6 and V is TRBV10-3; D gene unclear. Germline loops: CDR1 ENHRY, CDR2 SYGVKD. This CDR3 contains 12 residues. With 8 bases removed from V and 2 bases from J, the gap between germline ends came to 4 bases. CDR3 bases: TGTGCCATCGGGCCCTATAATTCACCCCTCCACTTT. It encodes CAIGPYNSPLHF.

This clonotype turned up a few times. The chain is built from TRBV7-2 and TRBJ2-3; D tentatively fits TRBD1 or TRBD2 (5 bases each). This CDR3 has 17 amino acids. Germline V lookup: CDR1 SGHTA, CDR2 FQGNSA. Between the trimmed V and J ends, which lost 5 bases and 6 bases, there was a span of 24 bases. The CDR3 DNA follows: TGTGCCAGCAGCCGTAGGAGGAGTAGGGGAATTGGGGATACGCAGTATTTT. Residues: CASSRRRSRGIGDTQYF. Looking up the rest from reference TRBV7-2 and TRBJ2-3 gives the full variable domain: GAGVSQSPSNKVTEKGKDVELRCDPISGHTALYWYRQSLGQGLEFLIYFQGNSAPDKSGLPSDRFSAERTGGSVSTLTIQRTQQEDSAVYLCASSRRRSRGIGDTQYFGPGTRLTVL.

The chain recombines TRBV6-2 or TRBV6-3 with TRBJ2-1, with D perhaps matching TRBD1 (5 bases). Trimming removed 8 bases from V and 9 bases from J, with 17 bases in between. This CDR3 comprises 13 residues. Germline V gene data show CDR1 as MNHEY and CDR2 as SVGEGT. CDR3 region: CASARGDRGEQFF. CDR3 DNA sequence: TGTGCCAGCGCCCGTGGGGATAGGGGTGAGCAGTTCTTC.

This clonotype was counted between two and nine times. The chain uses TRBV27 and TRBJ1-1; D is perhaps TRBD1 (6 bases). Per the germline V gene, CDR1 is MNHEY and CDR2 is SMNVEV (reference sequence). V gave up 7 bases and J gave up 7 bases, with 19 bases separating them. This CDR3 region has 14 residues. CDR3 nucleotides: TGTGCCAGCACCCGACAGGTGGCCAGTGATGAAGCTTTCTTT. Amino acid sequence: CASTRQVASDEAFF.

This clonotype was seen at least ten times. The V call is TRBV12-5, the J call TRBJ2-5; perhaps TRBD1 as D (6 bases). V lost 5 bases and J lost 5, with 18 bases in between. This CDR3 comprises 15 residues. Germline-derived CDR1 and CDR2 are LGHNT and FRNRAP. The CDR3, as DNA: TGTGCTAGTGGTGCGTCCTGGGGTCAGGGGGAGACCCAGTACTTC. Amino acid sequence: CASGASWGQGETQYF.